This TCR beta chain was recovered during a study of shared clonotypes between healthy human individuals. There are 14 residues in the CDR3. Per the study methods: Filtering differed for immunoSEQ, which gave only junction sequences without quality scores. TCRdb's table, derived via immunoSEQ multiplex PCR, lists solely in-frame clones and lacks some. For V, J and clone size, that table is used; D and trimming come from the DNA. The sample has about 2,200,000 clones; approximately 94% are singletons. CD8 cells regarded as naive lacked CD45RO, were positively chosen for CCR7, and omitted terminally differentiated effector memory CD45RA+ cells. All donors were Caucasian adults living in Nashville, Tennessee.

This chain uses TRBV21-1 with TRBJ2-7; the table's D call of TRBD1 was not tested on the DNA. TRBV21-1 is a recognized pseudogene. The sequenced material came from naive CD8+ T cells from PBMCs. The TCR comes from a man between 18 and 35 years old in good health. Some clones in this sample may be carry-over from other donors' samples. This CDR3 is CASSKGQGRSEQYF. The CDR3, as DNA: TGTGCCAGCAGCAAAGGACAGGGCCGCTCCGAGCAGTACTTC.